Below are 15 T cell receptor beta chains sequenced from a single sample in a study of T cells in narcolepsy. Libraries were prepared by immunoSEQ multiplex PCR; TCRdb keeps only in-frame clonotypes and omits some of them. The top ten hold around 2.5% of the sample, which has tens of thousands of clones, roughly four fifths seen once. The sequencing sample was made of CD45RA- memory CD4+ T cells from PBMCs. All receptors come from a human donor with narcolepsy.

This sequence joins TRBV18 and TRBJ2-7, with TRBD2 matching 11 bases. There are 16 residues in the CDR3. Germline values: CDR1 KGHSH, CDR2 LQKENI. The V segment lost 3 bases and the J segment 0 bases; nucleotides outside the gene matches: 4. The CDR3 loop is CASSPMTSGVSYEQYF. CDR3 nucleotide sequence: TGTGCCAGCTCACCCATGACTAGCGGGGTCTCCTACGAGCAGTACTTC.

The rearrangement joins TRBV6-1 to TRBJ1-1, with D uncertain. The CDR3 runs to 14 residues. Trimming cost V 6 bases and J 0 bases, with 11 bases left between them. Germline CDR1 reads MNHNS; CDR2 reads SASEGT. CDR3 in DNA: TGTGCCAGCAGGGCCTCCCTCTTGAACACTGAAGCTTTCTTT. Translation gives CASRASLLNTEAFF.

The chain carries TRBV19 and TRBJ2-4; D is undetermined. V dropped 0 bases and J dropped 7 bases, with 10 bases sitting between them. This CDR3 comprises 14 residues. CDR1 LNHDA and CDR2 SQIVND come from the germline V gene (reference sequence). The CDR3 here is CASSIDSFGNIQYF. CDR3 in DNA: TGTGCCAGTAGTATAGACTCCTTTGGGAACATTCAGTACTTC.

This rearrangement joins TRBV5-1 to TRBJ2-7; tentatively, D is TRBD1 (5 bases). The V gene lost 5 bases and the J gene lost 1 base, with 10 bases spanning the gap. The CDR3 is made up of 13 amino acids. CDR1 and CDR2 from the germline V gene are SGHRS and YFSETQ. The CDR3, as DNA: TGCGCCAGCAGATATAAGGGGTCCTACGAGCAGTACTTC. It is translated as CASRYKGSYEQYF.

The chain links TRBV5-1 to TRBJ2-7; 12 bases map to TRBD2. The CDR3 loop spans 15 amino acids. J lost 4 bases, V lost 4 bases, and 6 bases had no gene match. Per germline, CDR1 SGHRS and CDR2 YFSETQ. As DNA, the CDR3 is TGCGCCAGCAGCACTCTAGCGGGAGGGCAGTACGAGCAGTACTTC. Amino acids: CASSTLAGGQYEQYF.

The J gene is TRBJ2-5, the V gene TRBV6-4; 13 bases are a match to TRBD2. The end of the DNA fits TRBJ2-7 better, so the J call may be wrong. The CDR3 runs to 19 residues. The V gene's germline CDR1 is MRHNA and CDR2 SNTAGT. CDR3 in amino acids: CASSSNIPVPTSGGYEQYF. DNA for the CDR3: TGTGCCAGCAGCAGTAACATACCGGTCCCGACTAGCGGGGGGTACGAGCAGTACTTC.

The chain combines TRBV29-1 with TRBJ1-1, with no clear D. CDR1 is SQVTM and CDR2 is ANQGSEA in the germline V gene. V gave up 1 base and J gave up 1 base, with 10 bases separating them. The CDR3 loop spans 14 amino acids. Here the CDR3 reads CSVEGGQKNTEAFF. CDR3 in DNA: TGCAGCGTTGAAGGGGGTCAGAAGAACACTGAAGCTTTCTTT.

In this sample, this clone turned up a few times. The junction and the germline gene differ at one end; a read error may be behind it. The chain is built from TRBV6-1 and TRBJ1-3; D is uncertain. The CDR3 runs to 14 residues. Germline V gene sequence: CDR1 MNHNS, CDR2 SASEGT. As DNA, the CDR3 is TGTGCCAGCGGTGAAGAAGTCTCTGGAAACACCATATATTTT. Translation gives CASGEEVSGNTIYF.

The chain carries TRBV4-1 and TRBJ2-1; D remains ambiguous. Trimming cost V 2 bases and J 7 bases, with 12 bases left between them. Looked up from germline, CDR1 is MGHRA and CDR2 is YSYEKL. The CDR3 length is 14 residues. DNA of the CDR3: TGCGCCAGCAGCCAACTAACGACCAATAATGAGCAGTTCTTC. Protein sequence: CASSQLTTNNEQFF.

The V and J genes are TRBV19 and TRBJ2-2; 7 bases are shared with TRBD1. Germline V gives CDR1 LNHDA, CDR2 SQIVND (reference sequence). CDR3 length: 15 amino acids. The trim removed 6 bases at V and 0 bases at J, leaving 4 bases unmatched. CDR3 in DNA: TGTGCCAGTAGGCGAGGGACAGCGAACACCGGGGAGCTGTTTTTT. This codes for CASRRGTANTGELFF.

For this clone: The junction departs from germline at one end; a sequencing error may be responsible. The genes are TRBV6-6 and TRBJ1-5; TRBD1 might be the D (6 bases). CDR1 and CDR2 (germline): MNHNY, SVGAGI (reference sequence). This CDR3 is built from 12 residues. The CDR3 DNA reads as TGTGCCATCAGTTCAGGGGATCAGCCCCAGCATTTT. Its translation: CAISSGDQPQHF.

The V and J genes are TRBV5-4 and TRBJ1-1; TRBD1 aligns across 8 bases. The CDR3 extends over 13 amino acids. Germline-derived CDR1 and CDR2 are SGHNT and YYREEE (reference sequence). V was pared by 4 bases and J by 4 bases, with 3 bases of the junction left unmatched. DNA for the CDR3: TGTGCCAGCAGCCGTACAGGGGGCACTGAAGCTTTCTTT. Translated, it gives CASSRTGGTEAFF.

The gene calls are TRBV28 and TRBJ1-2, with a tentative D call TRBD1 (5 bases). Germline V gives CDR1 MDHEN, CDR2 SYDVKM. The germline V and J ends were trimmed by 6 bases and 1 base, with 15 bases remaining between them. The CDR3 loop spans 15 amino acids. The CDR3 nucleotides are TGTGCCAGCAGACTGGGGGACGGAATTAACTATGGCTACACCTTC. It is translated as CASRLGDGINYGYTF.

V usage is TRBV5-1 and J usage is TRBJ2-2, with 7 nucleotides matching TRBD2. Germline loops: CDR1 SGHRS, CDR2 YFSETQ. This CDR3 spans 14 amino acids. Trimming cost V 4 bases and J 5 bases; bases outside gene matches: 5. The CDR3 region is CASSGPGGTGELFF. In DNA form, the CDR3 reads TGCGCCAGCAGCGGACCCGGGGGGACCGGGGAGCTGTTTTTT.

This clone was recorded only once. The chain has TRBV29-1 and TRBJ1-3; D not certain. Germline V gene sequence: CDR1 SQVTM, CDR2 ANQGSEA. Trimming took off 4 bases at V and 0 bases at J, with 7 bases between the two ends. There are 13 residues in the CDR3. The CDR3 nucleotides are TGCAGCGTTGGTGCAGGCTCTGGAAACACCATATATTTT. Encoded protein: CSVGAGSGNTIYF.